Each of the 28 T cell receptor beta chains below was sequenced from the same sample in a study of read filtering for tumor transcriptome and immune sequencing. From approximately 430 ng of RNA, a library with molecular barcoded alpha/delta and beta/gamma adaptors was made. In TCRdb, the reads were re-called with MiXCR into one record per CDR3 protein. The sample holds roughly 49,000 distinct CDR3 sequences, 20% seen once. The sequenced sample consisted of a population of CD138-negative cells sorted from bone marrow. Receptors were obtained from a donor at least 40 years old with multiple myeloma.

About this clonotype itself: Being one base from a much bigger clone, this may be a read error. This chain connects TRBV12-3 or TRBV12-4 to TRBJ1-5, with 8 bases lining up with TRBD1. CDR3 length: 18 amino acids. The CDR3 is CASSLGGRGLISYQPQHF. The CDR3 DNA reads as TGTGCCAGCAGTTTAGGAGGCAGGGGGCTGATTAGCTATCAGCCCCAGCATTTT.

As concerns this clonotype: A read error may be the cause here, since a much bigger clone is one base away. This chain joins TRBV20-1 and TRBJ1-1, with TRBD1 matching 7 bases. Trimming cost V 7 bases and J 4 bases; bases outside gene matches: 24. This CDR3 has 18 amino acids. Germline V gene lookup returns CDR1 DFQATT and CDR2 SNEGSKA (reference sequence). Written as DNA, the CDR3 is TGCAGTGTCAATAGCGCCCCGGGGATAGGGGGCCCTAGCACTGAAGCTTTCTTT. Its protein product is CSVNSAPGIGGPSTEAFF.

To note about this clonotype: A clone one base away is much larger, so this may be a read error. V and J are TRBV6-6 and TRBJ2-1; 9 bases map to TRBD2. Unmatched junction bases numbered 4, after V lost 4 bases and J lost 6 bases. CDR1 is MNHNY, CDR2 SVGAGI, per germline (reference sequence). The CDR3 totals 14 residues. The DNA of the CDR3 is TGTGCCAGCAGTTCGGGCGGGGGGGGCAATGAGCAGTTCTTC. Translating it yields CASSSGGGGNEQFF.

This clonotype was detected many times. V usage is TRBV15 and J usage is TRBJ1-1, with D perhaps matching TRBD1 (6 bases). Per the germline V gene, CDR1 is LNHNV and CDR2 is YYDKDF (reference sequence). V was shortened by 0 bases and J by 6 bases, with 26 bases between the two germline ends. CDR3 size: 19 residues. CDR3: CATSRDYRWQGTGSPEAFF. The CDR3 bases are TGTGCCACCAGCAGAGATTACCGGTGGCAGGGGACTGGGTCCCCTGAAGCTTTCTTT.

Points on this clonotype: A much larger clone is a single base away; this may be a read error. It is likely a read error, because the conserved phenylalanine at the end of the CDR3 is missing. The DNA for the CDR3 is TGCAGCGTTGAGCGGACAGAGACCAGAAAAGAGACCCAGTACTCC. This sequence encodes CSVERTETRKETQYS. V usage is TRBV29-1 and J usage is TRBJ2-5, with a tentative D call TRBD1 (6 bases). From germline, CDR1 is SQVTM and CDR2 ANQGSEA. The CDR3 is 15 residues long. V lost 3 bases to trimming and J lost 3 bases, with 17 bases between them.

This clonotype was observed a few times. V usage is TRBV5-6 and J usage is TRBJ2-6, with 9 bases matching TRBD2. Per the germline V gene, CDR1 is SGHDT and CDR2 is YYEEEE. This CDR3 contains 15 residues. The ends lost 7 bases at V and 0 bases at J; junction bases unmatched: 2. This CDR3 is CASEAGGSGANVLTF. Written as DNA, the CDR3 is TGTGCCAGCGAAGCGGGGGGCTCTGGGGCCAACGTCCTGACTTTC. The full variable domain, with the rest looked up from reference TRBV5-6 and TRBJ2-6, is DAGVTQSPTHLIKTRGQQVTLRCSPKSGHDTVSWYQQALGQGPQFIFQYYEEEERQRGNFPDRFSGHQFPNYSSELNVNALLLGDSALYLCASEAGGSGANVLTFGAGSRLTVL.

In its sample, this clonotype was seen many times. The CDR3 DNA reads TGTGCCAGCAGCTTATTTGACGGCCAAGAGACCCAGTACTTC. This encodes CASSLFDGQETQYF. This chain joins TRBV5-4 and TRBJ2-5; D gene ambiguous. The germline CDR1 and CDR2 sequences are SGHNT and YYREEE (reference sequence). V lost 2 bases and J 1 base, leaving 9 bases between the germline ends. CDR3 size: 14 residues. Supplemented by reference TRBV5-4 and TRBJ2-5, the full variable domain reads ETGVTQSPTHLIKTRGQQVTLRCSSQSGHNTVSWYQQALGQGPQFIFQYYREEENGRGNFPPRFSGLQFPNYSSELNVNALELDDSALYLCASSLFDGQETQYFGPGTRLLVL.

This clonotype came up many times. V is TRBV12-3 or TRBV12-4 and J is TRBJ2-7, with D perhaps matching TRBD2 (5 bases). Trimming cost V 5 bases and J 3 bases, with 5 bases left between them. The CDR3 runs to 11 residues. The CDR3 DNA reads TGTGCCAGCAGTGGGAGCTACGAGCAGTACTTC. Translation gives CASSGSYEQYF.

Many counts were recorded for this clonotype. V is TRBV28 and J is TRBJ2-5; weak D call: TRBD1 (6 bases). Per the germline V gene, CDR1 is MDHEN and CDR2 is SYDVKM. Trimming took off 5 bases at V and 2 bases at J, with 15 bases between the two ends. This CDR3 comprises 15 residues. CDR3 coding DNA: TGTGCCAGCAGTCGAACAGGGTGGACTCAAGAGACCCAGTACTTC. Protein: CASSRTGWTQETQYF.

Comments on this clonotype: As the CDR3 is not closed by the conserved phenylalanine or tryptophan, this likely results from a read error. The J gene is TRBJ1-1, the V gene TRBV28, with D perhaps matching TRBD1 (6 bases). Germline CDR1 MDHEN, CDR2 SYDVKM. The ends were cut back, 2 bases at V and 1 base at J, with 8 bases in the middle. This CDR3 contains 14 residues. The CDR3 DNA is TGTGCCAGCAGTTTAAGCAGGGGGAACACTGAAGCTTTCATT. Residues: CASSLSRGNTEAFI.

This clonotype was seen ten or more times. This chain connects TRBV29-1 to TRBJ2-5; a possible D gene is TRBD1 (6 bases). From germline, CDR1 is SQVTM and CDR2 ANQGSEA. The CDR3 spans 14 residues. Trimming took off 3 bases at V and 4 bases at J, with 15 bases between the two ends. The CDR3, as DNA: TGCAGCGTTGAGGAACAGGGCGGACGAGAGACCCAGTACTTC. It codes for CSVEEQGGRETQYF.

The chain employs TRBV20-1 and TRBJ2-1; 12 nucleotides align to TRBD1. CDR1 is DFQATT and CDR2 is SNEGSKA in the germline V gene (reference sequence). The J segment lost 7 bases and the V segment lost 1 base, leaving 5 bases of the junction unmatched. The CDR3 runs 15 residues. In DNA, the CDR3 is TGCAGTGCTAGAGTCGGGACAGGGGGCGTGAATGAGCAGTTCTTC. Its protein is CSARVGTGGVNEQFF.

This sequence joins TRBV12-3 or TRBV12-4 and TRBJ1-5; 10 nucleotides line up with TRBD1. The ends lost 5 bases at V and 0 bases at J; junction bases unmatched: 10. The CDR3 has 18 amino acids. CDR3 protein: CASSRQGASPYSNQPQHF. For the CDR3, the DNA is TGTGCCAGCAGTCGACAGGGGGCATCACCTTATAGCAATCAGCCCCAGCATTTT.

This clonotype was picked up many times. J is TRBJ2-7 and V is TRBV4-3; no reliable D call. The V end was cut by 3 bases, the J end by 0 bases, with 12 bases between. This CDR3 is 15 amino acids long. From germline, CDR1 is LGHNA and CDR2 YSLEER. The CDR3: CASSQGRTTSYEQYF. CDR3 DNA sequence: TGCGCCAGCAGCCAGGGTCGGACCACCTCCTACGAGCAGTACTTC.

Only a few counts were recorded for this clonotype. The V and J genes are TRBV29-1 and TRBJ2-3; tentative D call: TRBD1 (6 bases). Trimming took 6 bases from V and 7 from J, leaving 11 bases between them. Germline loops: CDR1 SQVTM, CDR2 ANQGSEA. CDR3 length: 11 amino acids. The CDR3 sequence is CSVHDRNTQYF. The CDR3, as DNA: TGCAGCGTCCACGACAGGAATACGCAGTATTTT.

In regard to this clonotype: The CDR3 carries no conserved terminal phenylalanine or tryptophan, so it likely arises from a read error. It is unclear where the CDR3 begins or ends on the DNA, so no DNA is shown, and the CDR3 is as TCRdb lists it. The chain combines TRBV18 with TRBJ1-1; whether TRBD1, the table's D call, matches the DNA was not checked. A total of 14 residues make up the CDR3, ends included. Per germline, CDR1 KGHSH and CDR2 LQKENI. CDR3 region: CASSPRGRNTETFS.

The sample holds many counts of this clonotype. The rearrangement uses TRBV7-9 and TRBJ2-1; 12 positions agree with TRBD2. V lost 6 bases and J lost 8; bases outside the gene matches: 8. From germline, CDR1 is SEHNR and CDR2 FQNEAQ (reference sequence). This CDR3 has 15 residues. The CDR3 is CASRVLAGGPYEQFF. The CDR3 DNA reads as TGTGCCAGCAGGGTCCTAGCGGGAGGGCCCTATGAGCAGTTCTTC. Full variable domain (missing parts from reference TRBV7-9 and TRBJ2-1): DTGVSQNPRHKITKRGQNVTFRCDPISEHNRLYWYRQTLGQGPEFLTYFQNEAQLEKSRLLSDRFSAERPKGSFSTLEIQRTEQGDSAMYLCASRVLAGGPYEQFFGPGTRLTVL.

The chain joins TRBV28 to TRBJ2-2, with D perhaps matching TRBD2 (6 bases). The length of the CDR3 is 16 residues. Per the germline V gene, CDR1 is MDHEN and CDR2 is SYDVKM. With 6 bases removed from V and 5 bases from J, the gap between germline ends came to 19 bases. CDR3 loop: CASSRSGLQGTGELFF. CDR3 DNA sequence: TGTGCCAGCAGCCGCTCGGGACTTCAGGGTACCGGGGAGCTGTTTTTT.

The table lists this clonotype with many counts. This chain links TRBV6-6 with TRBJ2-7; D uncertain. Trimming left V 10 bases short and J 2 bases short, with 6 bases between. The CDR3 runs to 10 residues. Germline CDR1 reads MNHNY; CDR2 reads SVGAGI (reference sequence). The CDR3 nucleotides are TGTGCCACCGGGCCCTACGAGCAGTACTTC. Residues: CATGPYEQYF.

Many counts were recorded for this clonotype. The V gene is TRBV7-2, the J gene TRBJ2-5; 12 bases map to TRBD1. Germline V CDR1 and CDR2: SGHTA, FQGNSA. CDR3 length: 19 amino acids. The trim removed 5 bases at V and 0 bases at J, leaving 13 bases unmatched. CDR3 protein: CASSQGDRGPNPYQETQYF. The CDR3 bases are TGTGCCAGCAGCCAAGGGGACAGGGGGCCAAACCCGTACCAAGAGACCCAGTACTTC.

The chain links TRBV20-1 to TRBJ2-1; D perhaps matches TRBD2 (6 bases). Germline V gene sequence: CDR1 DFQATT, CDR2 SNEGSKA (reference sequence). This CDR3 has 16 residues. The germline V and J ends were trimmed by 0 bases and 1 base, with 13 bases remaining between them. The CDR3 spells CSAREPNSGSYNEQFF. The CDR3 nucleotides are TGCAGTGCTAGAGAACCCAATAGCGGTTCCTACAATGAGCAGTTCTTC.

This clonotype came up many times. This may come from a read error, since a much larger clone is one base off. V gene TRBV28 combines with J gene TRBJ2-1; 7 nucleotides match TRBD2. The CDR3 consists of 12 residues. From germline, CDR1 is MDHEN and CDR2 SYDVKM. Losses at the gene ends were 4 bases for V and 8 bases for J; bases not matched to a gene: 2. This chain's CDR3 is CASSWGGDEQFF. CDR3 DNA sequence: TGTGCCAGCAGTTGGGGGGGGGATGAGCAGTTCTTC.

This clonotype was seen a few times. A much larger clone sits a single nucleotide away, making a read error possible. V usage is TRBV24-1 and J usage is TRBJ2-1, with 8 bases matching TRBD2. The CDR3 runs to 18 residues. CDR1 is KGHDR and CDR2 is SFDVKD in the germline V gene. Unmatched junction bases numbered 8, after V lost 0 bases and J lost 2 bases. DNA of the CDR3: TGTGCCACCAGTGATTTGCCCTTAGCGGGGAACACCTACAATGAGCAGTTCTTC. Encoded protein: CATSDLPLAGNTYNEQFF.

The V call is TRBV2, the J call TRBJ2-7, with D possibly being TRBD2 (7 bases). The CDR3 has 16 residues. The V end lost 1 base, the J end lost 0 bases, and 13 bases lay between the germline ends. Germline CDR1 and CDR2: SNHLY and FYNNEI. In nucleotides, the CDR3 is TGTGCCAGCAGTGAAGAAGGGGGGGGGTCCTCCTACGAGCAGTACTTC. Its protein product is CASSEEGGGSSYEQYF.

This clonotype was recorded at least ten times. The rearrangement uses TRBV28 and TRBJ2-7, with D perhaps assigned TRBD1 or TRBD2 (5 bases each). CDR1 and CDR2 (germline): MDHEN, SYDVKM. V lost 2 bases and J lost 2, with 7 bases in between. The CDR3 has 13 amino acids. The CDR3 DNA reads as TGTGCCAGCAGTTTAAGGGGACCCTACGAGCAGTACTTC. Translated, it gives CASSLRGPYEQYF.

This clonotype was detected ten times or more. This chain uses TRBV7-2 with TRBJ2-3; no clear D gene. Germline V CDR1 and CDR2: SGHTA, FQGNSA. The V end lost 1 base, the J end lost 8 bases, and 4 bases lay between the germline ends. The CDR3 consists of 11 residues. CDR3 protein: CASSLDGTQYF. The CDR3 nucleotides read TGTGCCAGCAGCTTAGATGGTACGCAGTATTTT.

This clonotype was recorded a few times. For the CDR3, the DNA is TGTGCCATCAGTGGAGGCGGGAGGGCCGTGGTTGCCAATGAGCAGTTCTTC. It codes for CAISGGGRAVVANEQFF. The chain carries TRBV10-3 and TRBJ2-1, with 9 bases aligning to TRBD2. The germline gives CDR1 ENHRY, CDR2 SYGVKD. V trimming: 4 bases; J trimming: 6 bases; junction bases outside the gene matches: 13. The CDR3 is 17 amino acids.

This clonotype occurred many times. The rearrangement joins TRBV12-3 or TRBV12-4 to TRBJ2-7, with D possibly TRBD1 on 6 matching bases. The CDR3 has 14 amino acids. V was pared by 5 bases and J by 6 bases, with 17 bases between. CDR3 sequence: CASSPQGHISEQYF. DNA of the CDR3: TGTGCCAGCAGTCCACAGGGACATATTAGCGAGCAGTACTTC.